The clone carrying this T cell receptor (beta chain) was recorded once. The antigen remains undetermined. This record belongs to a study of T cell responses to AZD1222 COVID-19 vaccine. Generated by immunoSEQ multiplex PCR, the TCRdb table keeps only in-frame clones and is missing some. The sample lists 100,000 to 150,000 clones, 75% to 95% occurring once. Study results and limitations: The study sampled repertoires only after the peak T cell response. Baseline serology detected seropositivity in only six or seven AZD1222 recipients.

Deletions cut 2 bases from V and 0 bases from J, with 14 bases between. The V gene's germline CDR1 is SEHNR and CDR2 FQNEAQ (reference sequence). This CDR3 contains 18 residues. The rearrangement links TRBV7-9 to TRBJ2-6, with D maybe TRBD2 (5 bases). The TCR originated in an adult in good health. The input for sequencing was peripheral blood, taken on day 0 of AZD1222 vaccination. Here the CDR3 DNA reads TGTGCCAGCAGCTTATCCCCCAGCGGACGCTCTGGGGCCAACGTCCTGACTTTC. Translation gives CASSLSPSGRSGANVLTF.